The 20 T cell receptor beta chains in this list originate from one sample, sequenced in a study of T-cell reconstitution after alpha-beta-depleted transplantation in children. A library of TCRbeta sequences, prepared with unique molecular identifiers, was generated. TCRdb reprocessed the PCR reads via MiXCR and lists one record per CDR3 protein. This table has around 71,000 distinct CDR3 sequences, just under 7.5% appearing once. The sample was PBMCs from the stem cell graft donor, taken from the stem cell graft. The receptor source for this set is a human donor who donated a stem cell graft to a child with acute lymphoblastic leukemia.

This clonotype was seen more than once but under ten times. This chain uses TRBV7-3 with TRBJ1-6; TRBD1 matches at 9 bases. The CDR3 is 15 residues long. Trimming at V came to 6 bases and at J to 10 bases, leaving 10 bases not matched to a gene. Germline loops: CDR1 SGHTA, CDR2 FQGTGA. The CDR3 region has the DNA TGTGCCAGCAGTACGTACAGGGGGCGGAGGTCACCCCTCCACTTT. Protein sequence: CASSTYRGRRSPLHF.

This clonotype was counted many times. V is TRBV6-2 or TRBV6-3 and J is TRBJ1-5; a possible D gene is TRBD1 (5 bases). In germline, CDR1 is MNHEY, CDR2 SVGEGT. CDR3 length: 12 amino acids. V was clipped by 7 bases and J by 9 bases, with 13 bases between them. The CDR3 sequence: CASMRTGTPQHF. Written as DNA, the CDR3 is TGTGCCAGCATGCGGACGGGGACGCCCCAGCATTTT.

The V gene is TRBV6-2 or TRBV6-3, the J gene TRBJ1-6, with 9 bases aligning to TRBD1. With V trimmed by 6 bases and J by 6 bases, 9 bases remained unmatched. The germline gives CDR1 MNHEY, CDR2 SVGEGT. The CDR3 extends over 16 amino acids. As DNA, the CDR3 is TGTGCCAGCAGGCAGAGGACAGGGGACCGTAATTCACCCCTCCACTTT. This sequence encodes CASRQRTGDRNSPLHF.

The V gene is TRBV7-8, the J gene TRBJ1-6; the D is unclear. In germline, CDR1 is SGHVS, CDR2 FQNEAQ. The CDR3 totals 15 residues. Trimming took off 3 bases at V and 4 bases at J, with 10 bases between the two ends. The CDR3 region has the DNA TGTGCCAGCAGCTTCGGATTCTCTTATAATTCACCCCTCCACTTT. This translates into CASSFGFSYNSPLHF.

This clonotype appeared a few times. The J gene is TRBJ2-3, the V gene TRBV28; 11 bases are shared with TRBD2. V trimming: 3 bases; J trimming: 6 bases; junction bases outside the gene matches: 5. Germline V gene sequence: CDR1 MDHEN, CDR2 SYDVKM. There are 15 residues in the CDR3. The CDR3 loop is CASSFLTSGVDTQYF. Written as DNA, the CDR3 is TGTGCCAGCAGTTTCCTGACTAGCGGGGTGGATACGCAGTATTTT.

With regard to this clonotype: The germline gene is not matched at one end of the junction; a read error may be the cause. The chain couples TRBV12-3 or TRBV12-4 to TRBJ1-1, with D possibly being TRBD1 (6 bases). The CDR3 contains 13 residues. CDR3 nucleotides: TGTGCCAGCAGTTCCACAGGGAACTCTGAACCTTTCTTT. It codes for CASSSTGNSEPFF.

This clonotype was seen repeatedly, ten times or more. This chain joins TRBV29-1 and TRBJ2-3, with D perhaps TRBD2 (6 bases). Germline V gives CDR1 SQVTM, CDR2 ANQGSEA. The V end was cut by 3 bases, the J end by 1 base, with 14 bases between. This CDR3 has 15 residues. The CDR3 nucleotides are TGCAGCGTTGATTCGCTGCGGGGCGGCACAGATACGCAGTATTTT. Translation gives CSVDSLRGGTDTQYF.

Only a few counts were recorded for this clonotype. The CDR3 bases are TGTGCCAGCAGTCCCCTGTTAGGGCGGGAGTATGGCTACACCTTC. It encodes CASSPLLGREYGYTF. V and J are TRBV27 and TRBJ1-2; D gene unclear. The germline CDR1 and CDR2 sequences are MNHEY and SMNVEV (reference sequence). This CDR3 spans 15 amino acids. Deletions cut 5 bases from V and 5 bases from J, with 18 bases between.

The CDR3 protein is CASSAVLSGANVLTF. In nucleotides, the CDR3 is TGTGCCAGCAGCGCTGTCCTCTCTGGGGCCAACGTCCTGACTTTC. J is TRBJ2-6 and V is TRBV2; D remains ambiguous. V was clipped by 6 bases and J by 0 bases, with 9 bases between them. CDR3 length equals 15 residues. The germline V gene encodes CDR1 SNHLY and CDR2 FYNNEI. Combining the CDR3 with reference TRBV2 and TRBJ2-6 gives the whole variable domain EPEVTQTPSHQVTQMGQEVILRCVPISNHLYFYWYRQILGQKVEFLVSFYNNEISEKSEIFDDQFSVERPDGSNFTLKIRSTKLEDSAMYFCASSAVLSGANVLTFGAGSRLTVL.

The chain links TRBV20-1 to TRBJ2-7; 7 bases map to TRBD2. The germline V gene has CDR1 DFQATT and CDR2 SNEGSKA (reference sequence). This CDR3 region has 13 residues. V trimming: 6 bases; J trimming: 3 bases; junction bases outside the gene matches: 8. The CDR3 DNA is TGCAGTGCCCGAGGGAGGGAGGACTACGAGCAGTACTTC. It specifies CSARGREDYEQYF.

There are many counts of this clonotype. The chain links TRBV5-1 to TRBJ2-5; D is uncertain. CDR1 and CDR2 from the germline V gene are SGHRS and YFSETQ. V lost 4 bases to trimming and J lost 1 base, with 11 bases between them. The CDR3 length is 14 residues. The CDR3 sequence: CASSVRTAQETQYF. The CDR3 DNA sequence: TGCGCCAGCAGCGTACGTACAGCCCAAGAGACCCAGTACTTC.

This clonotype occurred many times. The chain is built from TRBV5-1 and TRBJ2-7; 8 nucleotides align to TRBD1. Trimming took 4 bases from V and 2 from J; bases not matched to a gene: 11. Germline V gene lookup returns CDR1 SGHRS and CDR2 YFSETQ. CDR3 length: 16 residues. CDR3 coding DNA: TGCGCCAGCAGCCCCGGGACAGGCAGGGGTGCCTACGAGCAGTACTTC. Protein: CASSPGTGRGAYEQYF.

This clonotype occurred many times. This chain joins TRBV5-6 and TRBJ2-6; D is possibly TRBD2 (5 bases). This CDR3 region has 15 residues. Germline CDR1 SGHDT, CDR2 YYEEEE. Trimming took 4 bases from V and 2 from J, leaving 10 bases between them. The DNA of the CDR3 is TGTGCCAGCAGCCCCCTCGGGGCTGGGGCCAACGTCCTGACTTTC. It is translated as CASSPLGAGANVLTF.

Notes on this clonotype: Since a much larger clone is just one base distant, this may be a read error. The chain has TRBV11-2 and TRBJ1-2; 7 nucleotides align to TRBD1. This CDR3 region has 15 residues. From germline, CDR1 is SGHAT and CDR2 FQNNGV. After removal of 0 bases from V and 2 bases from J, the junction contained 3 bases not matched to a gene. CDR3 amino acids: CASSLEQGLNYGYTF. CDR3 coding DNA: TGTGCCAGCAGCTTAGAACAGGGGCTCAACTATGGCTACACCTTC.

V is TRBV2 and J is TRBJ2-7; D not certain. CDR3 size: 14 residues. CDR1 is SNHLY and CDR2 is FYNNEI in the germline V gene. V was clipped by 4 bases and J by 0 bases, with 10 bases between them. DNA of the CDR3: TGTGCCAGCAGTGTGGTAGGGTCCTCCTACGAGCAGTACTTC. This encodes CASSVVGSSYEQYF.

CDR3 sequence reads: CSASAGAAGYTF. The CDR3 nucleotides are TGCAGCGCCTCTGCAGGGGCGGCTGGCTACACCTTC. The chain recombines TRBV29-1 with TRBJ1-2, with a weak D call TRBD1 (6 bases). Per the germline V gene, CDR1 is SQVTM and CDR2 is ANQGSEA. The CDR3 is 12 amino acids. Trimming removed 7 bases at V and 7 bases at J, with 16 bases between.

The chain links TRBV6-5 to TRBJ1-1, with D possibly being TRBD1 (5 bases). Per germline, CDR1 MNHEY and CDR2 SVGAGI. V was cut by 3 bases and J by 1 base, with 9 bases left in between. The CDR3 contains 14 residues. The CDR3 spells CASSYMGENTEAFF. CDR3 sequence (DNA): TGTGCCAGCAGTTATATGGGGGAGAACACTGAAGCTTTCTTT.

This clonotype has ten or more counts. The V gene is TRBV4-1, the J gene TRBJ1-1, with unresolved D. CDR1 and CDR2 (germline): MGHRA, YSYEKL. Trimming cost V 0 bases and J 1 base, with 9 bases left between them. The CDR3 sequence is 15 residues long. CDR3 amino acids: CASSQDELGNTEAFF. The CDR3 coding sequence is TGCGCCAGCAGCCAAGACGAACTCGGGAACACTGAAGCTTTCTTT.

The chain employs TRBV7-9 and TRBJ2-7; D tentatively fits TRBD1 or TRBD2 (5 bases each). Trimming pared 2 bases from V and 0 bases from J, leaving 14 bases between. The CDR3 loop spans 16 amino acids. Germline lookup yields CDR1 SEHNR and CDR2 FQNEAQ (reference sequence). CDR3 sequence reads: CASSLLRDLDSYEQYF. The DNA of the CDR3 is TGTGCCAGCAGCTTACTCCGGGACCTAGACTCCTACGAGCAGTACTTC.

A remark on this clonotype: One end of the junction fails to match germline, which may point to a read error. The chain combines TRBV30 with TRBJ1-2; a possible D gene is TRBD1 (6 bases). Germline lookup yields CDR1 GTSNPN and CDR2 SVGIG (reference sequence). The CDR3 is 11 residues long. The CDR3 sequence: CAWRRGAGYTF. CDR3 bases: TGTGCTTGGAGGAGGGGGGCCGGCTACACCTTC.